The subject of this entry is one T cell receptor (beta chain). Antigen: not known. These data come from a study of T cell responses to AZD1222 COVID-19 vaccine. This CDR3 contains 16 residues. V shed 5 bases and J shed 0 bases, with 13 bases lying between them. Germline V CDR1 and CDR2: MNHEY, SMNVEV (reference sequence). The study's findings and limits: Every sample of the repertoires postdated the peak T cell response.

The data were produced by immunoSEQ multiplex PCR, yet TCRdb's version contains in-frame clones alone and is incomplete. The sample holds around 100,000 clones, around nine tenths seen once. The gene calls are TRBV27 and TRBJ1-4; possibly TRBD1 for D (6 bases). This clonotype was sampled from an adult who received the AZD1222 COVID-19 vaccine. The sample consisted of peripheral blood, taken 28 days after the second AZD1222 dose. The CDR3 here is CASSRDISSTNEKLFF. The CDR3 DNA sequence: TGTGCCAGCAGTCGGGACATTTCTTCAACTAATGAAAAACTGTTTTTT.